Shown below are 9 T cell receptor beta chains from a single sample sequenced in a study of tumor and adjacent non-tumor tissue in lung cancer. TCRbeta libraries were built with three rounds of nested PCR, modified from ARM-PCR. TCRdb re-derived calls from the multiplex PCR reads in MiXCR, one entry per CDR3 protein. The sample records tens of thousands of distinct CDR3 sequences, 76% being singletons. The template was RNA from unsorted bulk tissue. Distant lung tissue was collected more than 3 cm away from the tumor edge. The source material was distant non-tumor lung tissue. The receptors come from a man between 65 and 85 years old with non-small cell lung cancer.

The CDR3 nucleotides read TGTGCCAGCAGACCGAAACACGGGGCGCGGGACTATGGCTACACCTTC. Its translation: CASRPKHGARDYGYTF. This chain uses TRBV5-4 with TRBJ1-2; maybe TRBD1 (5 bases). Germline V gene data show CDR1 as SGHNT and CDR2 as YYREEE (reference sequence). Trimming took off 5 bases at V and 3 bases at J, with 20 bases between the two ends. The CDR3 has 16 amino acids.

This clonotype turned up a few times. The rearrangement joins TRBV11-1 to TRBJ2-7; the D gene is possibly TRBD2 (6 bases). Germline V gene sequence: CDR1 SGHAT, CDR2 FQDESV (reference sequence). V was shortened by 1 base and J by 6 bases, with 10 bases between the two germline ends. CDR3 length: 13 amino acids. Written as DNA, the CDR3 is TGTGCCAGCAGCTTAGACCGCGGGGCCGAGCAGTACTTC. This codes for CASSLDRGAEQYF.

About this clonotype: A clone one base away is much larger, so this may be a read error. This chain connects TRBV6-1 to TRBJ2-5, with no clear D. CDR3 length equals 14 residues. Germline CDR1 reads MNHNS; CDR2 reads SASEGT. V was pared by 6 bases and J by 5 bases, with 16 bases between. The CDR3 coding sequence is TGTGCCAGCAGCGCAGCTCACGTCCGGGAGACCCAGTACTTC. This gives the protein CASSAAHVRETQYF.

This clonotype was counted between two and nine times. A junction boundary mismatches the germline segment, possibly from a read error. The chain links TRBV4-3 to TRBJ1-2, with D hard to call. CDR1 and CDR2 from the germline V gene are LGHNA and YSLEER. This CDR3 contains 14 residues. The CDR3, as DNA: TGCGCCGGCAGCCATGATGTGGGCGGAAATGGCTACACCTTC. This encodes CAGSHDVGGNGYTF.

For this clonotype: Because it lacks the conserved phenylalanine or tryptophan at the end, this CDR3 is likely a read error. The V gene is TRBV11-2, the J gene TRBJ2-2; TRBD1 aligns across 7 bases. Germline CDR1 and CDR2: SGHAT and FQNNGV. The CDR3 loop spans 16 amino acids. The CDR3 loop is CASSLVGTGVAGELFI. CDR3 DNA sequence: TGTGCCAGCAGCTTAGTGGGCACAGGGGTAGCCGGCGAGCTGTTTATT.

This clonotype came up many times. The CDR3 sequence is CSVEDRAGARNTF. The CDR3 coding sequence is TGCAGCGTTGAAGATCGGGCAGGGGCCCGCAACACCTTC. The chain has TRBV29-1 and TRBJ1-2; D is perhaps TRBD1 (6 bases). The germline V gene has CDR1 SQVTM and CDR2 ANQGSEA. The CDR3 covers 13 residues. V was clipped by 0 bases and J by 12 bases, with 17 bases between them.

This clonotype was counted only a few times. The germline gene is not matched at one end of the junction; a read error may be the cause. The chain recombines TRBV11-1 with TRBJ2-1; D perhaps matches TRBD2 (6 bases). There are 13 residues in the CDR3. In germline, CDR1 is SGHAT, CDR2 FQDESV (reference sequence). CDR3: CASSSGVGNEQLF. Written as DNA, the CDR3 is TGTGCCAGTAGCTCGGGAGTTGGCAATGAGCAGCTCTTC.

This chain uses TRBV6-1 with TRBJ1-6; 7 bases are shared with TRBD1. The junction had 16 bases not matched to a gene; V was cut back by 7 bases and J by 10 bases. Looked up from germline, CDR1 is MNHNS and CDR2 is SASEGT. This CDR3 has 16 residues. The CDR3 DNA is TGTGCCAGCAATCACACTGGGACAGAGATTGGATCACCCCTCCACTTT. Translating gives CASNHTGTEIGSPLHF.

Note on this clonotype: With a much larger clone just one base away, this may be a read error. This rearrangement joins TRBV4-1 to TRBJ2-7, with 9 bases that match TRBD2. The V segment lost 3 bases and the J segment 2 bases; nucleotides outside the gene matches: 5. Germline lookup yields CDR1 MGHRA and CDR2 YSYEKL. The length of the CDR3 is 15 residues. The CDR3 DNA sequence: TGCGCCAGCAGCCAGATAGCGGGAGCGACCTACGAGCAGTACTTC. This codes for CASSQIAGATYEQYF.